This TCR beta chain was found in a study of OX40 agonist ivuxolimab in advanced cancers. The wider study: In three patients, partial responses were observed, one with hepatocellular carcinoma and two with cutaneous melanoma. Study outcomes and limitations: Expanded clones were, on average, more numerous in CD8+ T cells than in CD4+. With doses of 0.1 to 3.0 mg/kg, CD4+ and CD8+ blood T cells had undergone clonal expansion by week 6.

Method: immunoSEQ multiplex PCR; TCRdb's copy keeps in-frame clones and lacks some. The sample includes about 60,000 clones, about 89% of them seen just once. About this clone: Antigen unknown. At one end the junction does not follow the germline gene, possibly because of a read error.

Samples of blood were obtained at baseline, on cycle 4 day 1, and on cycle 7 day 1. The source of this sequence is an adult with an advanced solid tumor such as melanoma, head and neck, liver or kidney cancer. The sequences come from CD4+ or CD8+ T cells sorted from blood, collected in a trial of the OX40 agonist ivuxolimab.

The DNA for the CDR3 is TGTGCCAGCAGCGCCGGGGGGGTTGGATCAGCGCAATTC. This codes for CASSAGGVGSAQF. The chain links TRBV6-5 to TRBJ1-2, with D perhaps TRBD1 (5 bases). Germline-derived CDR1 and CDR2 are MNHEY and SVGAGI. This CDR3 is 13 amino acids long.